This is a list of T cell receptor beta chains from one sample in a study of T cells in Graves' hyperthyroidism and ophthalmopathy. Using its own MiXCR run on the multiplex PCR reads, TCRdb lists one record per CDR3 protein. This sample has some 400,000 distinct CDR3 sequences; roughly 19% occur once, and the top ten carry about 4%. The sequenced material came from blood. All receptors come from a woman between 18 and 29 years old with Graves' hyperthyroidism. The CDR3 runs from the conserved cysteine through the conserved F or W. The D gene is left open where the match is weak. Clone sizes are given selectively: once, few, many, or a class where the clone is expanded.

>-|-|TRBV24-1|TRBJ2-2
TGTGCCACCAGCCTGATAGTCACCGGGGATCTGTTTTTT
CATSLIVTGDLFF
>many|TRBD1|TRBV6-4|TRBJ1-2
TGTGCCAGCAGTGACTCGGACAGGGGCAATGGCTACACCTTC
CASSDSDRGNGYTF
>many|TRBD1|TRBV6-1|TRBJ1-2
TGTGCCAGCAGTGAAGCCATGGACAGGCAAAGCTATGGCTACACCTTC
CASSEAMDRQSYGYTF
>many|-|TRBV6-1|TRBJ2-5
TGTGCCAGCAGTGAATGGGGGGTCCTCCGGGGGACCCAGTACTTC
CASSEWGVLRGTQYF
>many|TRBD1|TRBV5-6|TRBJ1-2
TGTGCCAGCAGCTTGAGACAGGGGCTGTATGGCTACACCTTC
CASSLRQGLYGYTF
>few|-|TRBV2|TRBJ2-7
TGTGCCAGCAGTGAAACCCCCTACGAGCAGTACTTC
CASSETPYEQYF
>many|-|TRBV27|TRBJ1-5
TGTGCCAGCAGTTTAACGGGCAGGGGCAATCAGCCCCAGCATTTT
CASSLTGRGNQPQHF
>many|-|TRBV11-2|TRBJ2-7
TGTGCCAGCAGCTTAGCCATGTACTACGAGCAGTACTTC
CASSLAMYYEQYF
>-|TRBD1|TRBV3-1|TRBJ2-2
TGTGCCAGCAGCCCCCTCCTCGGACAGGGCAGCGCCGGGGAGCTGTTTTTT
CASSPLLGQGSAGELFF
>many|TRBD2|TRBV9|TRBJ2-5
TGTGCCAGTGGCGGGGGAAGAGAGGAGACCCAGTACTTC
CASGGGREETQYF
>once|TRBD1|TRBV6-1|TRBJ1-1
TGTGCCAGCAGTCGGACAGGCGCCGGTGAAGCTTTCTTT
CASSRTGAGEAFF
>many|TRBD1|TRBV7-9|TRBJ1-2
TGTGCCAGCCGCCCCGACAGGGACCACTATGGCTACACCTTC
CASRPDRDHYGYTF
>few|-|TRBV2|TRBJ1-6
TGTGCCAGCACCAAGACAGTCCAGAATTCACCCCTCCACTTT
CASTKTVQNSPLHF
>-|-|TRBV4-2|TRBJ2-7
TGTGCCAGCAGTCCAATACGGTCAACCTACGAGCAGTACTTC
CASSPIRSTYEQYF
>many|-|TRBV12-5|TRBJ2-2
TGTGCTAGTGGTTTGGTATTGTTTGGACGAGAGCGGGACACCGGGGAGCTGTTTTTT
CASGLVLFGRERDTGELFF
>few|TRBD1|TRBV6-1|TRBJ2-7
TGTGCCAGCACCGAGGACAGGGGTTCCTACGAGCAGTACTTC
CASTEDRGSYEQYF
>once|-|TRBV19|TRBJ2-7
TGTGCCAGTAGTATGGGCAGGGTCATCCCTTACGAGCAGTACTTC
CASSMGRVIPYEQYF
>many|TRBD1|TRBV3-1|TRBJ1-1
TGTGCCAGCAGCCAGTGGGACAGGGGATCCGCTGCTTTCTTT
CASSQWDRGSAAFF
>-|-|TRBV6-5|TRBJ2-7
TGTGCCAGCAGTTCTGCAGGGGACGAGCAGTACTTC
CASSSAGDEQYF
>many|-|TRBV6-2/TRBV6-3|TRBJ2-5
TGTGCCAGCAGTCGCCGGGACCTCCCGGAGACCCAGTACTTC
CASSRRDLPETQYF
>many|-|TRBV28|TRBJ1-1
TGTGCCAGCAGTCCCCCCCAGAACTCGAACACTGAAGCTTTCTTT
CASSPPQNSNTEAFF
>many|TRBD1|TRBV2|TRBJ1-1
TGTGCCAGCGATTTACAGGGGAGAGGGAACACTGAAGCTTTCTTT
CASDLQGRGNTEAFF
>many|-|TRBV7-8|TRBJ1-5
TGTGCCAGCAGCTTAGCCTCAGTGGAAACGCAGCATTTT
CASSLASVETQHF
>many|TRBD1|TRBV12-3/TRBV12-4|TRBJ2-5
TGTGCCAGCAGTAGGGACAGGGGGAAAGAGACCCAGTACTTC
CASSRDRGKETQYF
>few|TRBD1|TRBV11-2|TRBJ1-1
TGTGCCAGCAGCTTAGAATTCCACAGGGGGCAGGGGTCTGAAGCTTTCTTT
CASSLEFHRGQGSEAFF
>many|-|TRBV29-1|TRBJ1-2
TGCAGCGTTGGTGAGGGCCGCGGCTACACCTTC
CSVGEGRGYTF
>-|-|TRBV20-1|TRBJ1-2
TGCAGTGCTAGAGTGGCACCGGCGAACTATGGCTACACCTTC
CSARVAPANYGYTF
>many|TRBD2|TRBV4-1|TRBJ2-7
TGCGCCAGCAGCCAAGGCATAGAGCGGGGGACCTACGAGCAGTACTTC
CASSQGIERGTYEQYF
>many|-|TRBV14|TRBJ2-7
TGTGCCAGCAGCCAAGATGTGGCGCCGGACGACCAGTACTTC
CASSQDVAPDDQYF
>many|-|TRBV28|TRBJ1-2
TGTGCCAGCAGCTCCTTTGACAGGCCAGCTAACTATGGCTACACCTTC
CASSSFDRPANYGYTF
>many|TRBD1|TRBV20-1|TRBJ2-7
TGCAGTGCTGGGACAGCCCTCAACGGCGAGCAGTACTTC
CSAGTALNGEQYF
>many|-|TRBV24-1|TRBJ1-3
TGTGCCACCAGTAACGGGGACACCATATATTTT
CATSNGDTIYF
>many|-|TRBV5-1|TRBJ1-1
TGCGCCAGCAGCTTCGAGGGGCCGAACACTGAAGCTTTCTTT
CASSFEGPNTEAFF
>many|-|TRBV6-5|TRBJ2-7
TGTGCCAGCACTATTACGGGATACACCTACGAGCAGTACTTC
CASTITGYTYEQYF
>many|-|TRBV20-1|TRBJ2-5
TGCAGTGCTAGTCGCAACGGAGAACAAGAGACCCAGTACTTC
CSASRNGEQETQYF
>few|-|TRBV12-5|TRBJ2-2
TGTGCTAGTGGTTTGAACACCGGGGAGCTGTTTTTT
CASGLNTGELFF
>many|TRBD1|TRBV5-1|TRBJ1-1
TGCGCCAGCAGCTTTGGACAGGCTTTGAACACTGAAGCTTTCTTT
CASSFGQALNTEAFF
>many|-|TRBV3-1|TRBJ2-7
TGTGCCAGCAGCCTTAATTGGGGGGAGACAGCCTACGAGCAGTACTTC
CASSLNWGETAYEQYF
>-|-|TRBV15|TRBJ1-1
TGTGCCACAGCTGCTCCGAGGAACACTGAAGCTTTCTTT
CATAAPRNTEAFF
>many|-|TRBV20-1|TRBJ1-5
TGCAGTGCTGCCCAGGGACCGTTCGGACAGCCCCAGCATTTT
CSAAQGPFGQPQHF
>many|-|TRBV15|TRBJ1-1
TGTGCCACCAGCAATGGAATTAACACTGAAGCTTTCTTT
CATSNGINTEAFF
>many|TRBD1|TRBV2|TRBJ2-7
TGTGCCAGCAGCCCACAGGGGGGTTTCTACGAGCAGTACTTC
CASSPQGGFYEQYF
>many|-|TRBV11-2|TRBJ1-2
TGTGCCAGCAGCTTAGATAGTGGGGCCCAGGGCTATGGCTACACCTTC
CASSLDSGAQGYGYTF
>-|-|TRBV7-9|TRBJ2-5
TGTGCCACGAAAGAGGAAGAGACCCAGTACTTC
CATKEEETQYF
>many|-|TRBV6-1|TRBJ1-5
TGTGCCAGCAGTGCGGGGCCCGCCGTCAATCAGCCCCAGCATTTT
CASSAGPAVNQPQHF
>few|TRBD1|TRBV4-1|TRBJ2-7
TGCGCCAGCAGCCGGCCCGGGACAGGGTCCGGGGAGCAGTACTTC
CASSRPGTGSGEQYF
>many|-|TRBV4-2|TRBJ2-5
TGTGCCAGCAGCCTTGGGGTCGGCGGGGAGGAGACCCAGTACTTC
CASSLGVGGEETQYF
>many|TRBD1|TRBV20-1|TRBJ2-5
TGCAGTGCTAGACCGGGACAGTCCAAAGAGACCCAGTACTTC
CSARPGQSKETQYF
>-|-|TRBV5-1|TRBJ1-1
TGCGCCAGCAGATATGACAGGTACACTGAAGCTTTCTTT
CASRYDRYTEAFF
>-|-|TRBV19|TRBJ2-7
TGTGCCAGTAGTACCCCGGGACATAGCTACGAGCAGTACTTC
CASSTPGHSYEQYF